The 19 T cell receptor beta chains listed next were all sequenced from one sample in a study of T cells in pancreatic ductal adenocarcinoma. Surgery without prior neoadjuvant therapy was the treatment of the selected pancreatic ductal adenocarcinoma patients. The assay was immunoSEQ multiplex PCR, and TCRdb's table has in-frame clones only and misses some. Among tens of thousands of clones listed, more than 80% were seen once. Sequencing was performed on PBMCs. The receptors shown here come from a human donor with pancreatic ductal adenocarcinoma.

The chain uses TRBV13 and TRBJ2-3, with TRBD2 matching over 11 bases. Germline V lookup: CDR1 PRHDT, CDR2 FYEKMQ (reference sequence). CDR3 size: 17 residues. V shed 7 bases and J 0 bases; nucleotides not matched to a gene: 9. The CDR3 is CASTISGRAASTDTQYF. The CDR3 DNA reads TGTGCCAGCACCATTAGCGGGAGGGCCGCTAGCACAGATACGCAGTATTTT.

The rearrangement uses TRBV6-6 and TRBJ1-2; D remains unclear. With 0 bases removed from V and 8 bases from J, the gap between germline ends came to 19 bases. This CDR3 spans 16 amino acids. Per germline, CDR1 MNHNY and CDR2 SVGAGI (reference sequence). Here the CDR3 DNA reads TGTGCCAGCAGTTACTCTGCGAGGGCCCTAACGGGAGGCTACACCTTC. It encodes CASSYSARALTGGYTF.

The genes are TRBV15 and TRBJ1-5, with D hard to call. Per the germline V gene, CDR1 is LNHNV and CDR2 is YYDKDF (reference sequence). Trimming pared 4 bases from V and 0 bases from J, leaving 7 bases between. This CDR3 has 14 amino acids. CDR3 amino acids: CATSISSSNQPQHF. The CDR3 region has the DNA TGTGCCACCAGCATCAGCTCTAGCAATCAGCCCCAGCATTTT.

The rearrangement links TRBV4-1 to TRBJ2-1, with 10 positions matching TRBD1. Germline CDR1 MGHRA, CDR2 YSYEKL. The V gene end was trimmed by 1 base and the J gene end by 4 bases; junction bases not matched to a gene: 4. CDR3 size: 16 residues. The CDR3 sequence is CASSQGPGQGYNEQFF. CDR3 DNA: TGCGCCAGCAGCCAAGGCCCGGGACAGGGGTACAATGAGCAGTTCTTC.

This clone has only one observation. This chain connects TRBV27 to TRBJ1-1, with TRBD1 matching 9 bases. This CDR3 has 15 amino acids. The V segment lost 8 bases and the J segment 0 bases; nucleotides outside the gene matches: 7. Germline CDR1 reads MNHEY; CDR2 reads SMNVEV (reference sequence). CDR3 nucleotide sequence: TGTGCCAGCCGTAAGGACAGGGGCTTGAACACTGAAGCTTTCTTT. Its translation: CASRKDRGLNTEAFF.

The rearrangement links TRBV27 to TRBJ2-7; TRBD2 agrees at 7 bases. The CDR3 consists of 14 residues. Germline V gene data show CDR1 as MNHEY and CDR2 as SMNVEV (reference sequence). Germline trimming cut 4 bases from V and 2 bases from J; bases unmatched to any gene: 5. The CDR3 DNA sequence: TGTGCCAGCAGTTCGACTAGCAGAGCCTACGAGCAGTACTTC. Its translation is CASSSTSRAYEQYF.

Notes on this clone: The sample has other DNA sequences that encode this CDR3 too. The chain joins TRBV28 to TRBJ2-7; tentative D call: TRBD2 (6 bases). V was clipped by 10 bases and J by 0 bases, with 16 bases between them. The germline V gene encodes CDR1 MDHEN and CDR2 SYDVKM. The CDR3 spans 14 residues. This chain's CDR3 is CAIRPAGNSYEQYF. DNA for the CDR3: TGTGCCATCCGCCCCGCGGGAAACTCCTACGAGCAGTACTTC. Combining the CDR3 with reference TRBV28 and TRBJ2-7 gives the whole variable domain DVKVTQSSRYLVKRTGEKVFLECVQDMDHENMFWYRQDPGLGLRLIYFSYDVKMKEKGDIPEGYSVSREKKERFSLILESASTNQTSMYLCAIRPAGNSYEQYFGPGTRLTVT.

The genes are TRBV4-1 and TRBJ2-5, with 8 bases matching TRBD2. Germline CDR1 reads MGHRA; CDR2 reads YSYEKL. The CDR3 is made up of 16 amino acids. Losses at the gene ends were 1 base for V and 5 bases for J; bases not matched to a gene: 9. CDR3 sequence: CASSQVGVGGRETQYF. For the CDR3, the DNA is TGCGCCAGCAGCCAAGTGGGCGTGGGCGGGAGGGAGACCCAGTACTTC.

The chain links TRBV29-1 to TRBJ1-2; D gene unclear. The CDR3 spans 13 residues. The germline V gene has CDR1 SQVTM and CDR2 ANQGSEA. V was trimmed by 6 bases and J by 8 bases, leaving 19 bases between them. The CDR3 region has the DNA TGCAGCGTCGTCCACCTGGAGCGCGGGGGCTACACCTTC. Translation: CSVVHLERGGYTF.

This clone is deemed medium-sized (0.01 to 0.1%). J is TRBJ2-1 and V is TRBV11-2; 12 bases align to TRBD2. Germline V gives CDR1 SGHAT, CDR2 FQNNGV. CDR3 size: 16 residues. Trimming at V came to 1 base and at J to 9 bases, leaving 7 bases not matched to a gene. The CDR3 DNA is TGTGCCAGCAGCTTAGGGGCTAGCGGGAGGGCCAGTGAGCAGTTCTTC. Translation: CASSLGASGRASEQFF.

The chain links TRBV11-3 to TRBJ2-5; a possible D gene is TRBD2 (5 bases). This CDR3 has 15 residues. Germline V gene lookup returns CDR1 SGHNT and CDR2 YENEEA. Trimming took 1 base from V and 4 from J, leaving 13 bases between them. CDR3 nucleotide sequence: TGTGCCAGCAGCTTAGGGGGTCGAGGGCGAGAGACCCAGTACTTC. Translation gives CASSLGGRGRETQYF.

This chain connects TRBV21-1 to TRBJ1-1; the D call of TRBD1 is as the table states it, not checked on the DNA. TRBV21-1 is shown as a pseudogene. The CDR3 is made up of 15 amino acids. CDR3 DNA sequence: TGTGCCAGCAGTAACTTGGGGCCCCTGAACACTGAAGCTTTCTTT. Translating gives CASSNLGPLNTEAFF.

The chain links TRBV9 to TRBJ2-7, with 13 bases fitting TRBD2. CDR1 SGDLS and CDR2 YYNGEE come from the germline V gene. The V and J ends lost 0 bases and 5 bases, in that order; junction bases with no gene match: 23. The CDR3 has 22 residues. CDR3 sequence (DNA): TGTGCCAGCAGCGTAGTAGGGGTTGGGACTAGCGGGATCAGAAGTCCATCGAACGAGCAGTACTTC. It specifies CASSVVGVGTSGIRSPSNEQYF.

The chain has TRBV10-3 and TRBJ2-1, with TRBD2 identical over 7 bases. The J segment lost 6 bases and the V segment lost 0 bases, leaving 8 bases of the junction unmatched. CDR3 length: 16 residues. Germline assignment: CDR1 ENHRY and CDR2 SYGVKD. The CDR3: CAISESIGLAVNEQFF. The DNA for the CDR3 is TGTGCCATCAGTGAGTCGATAGGGCTAGCGGTCAATGAGCAGTTCTTC.

The DNA of the CDR3 is TGTGCCAGCAGCTTAGTGGGGGCCCTGAACACCGGGGAGCTGTTTTTT. It specifies CASSLVGALNTGELFF. The genes are TRBV13 and TRBJ2-2; perhaps TRBD1 as D (6 bases). The germline V gene has CDR1 PRHDT and CDR2 FYEKMQ (reference sequence). This CDR3 comprises 16 residues. Trimming removed 1 base from V and 1 base from J, with 10 bases in between.

The rearrangement links TRBV11-3 to TRBJ2-2; 14 bases match TRBD2. J lost 5 bases, V lost 5 bases, and 10 bases had no gene match. The CDR3 loop spans 18 amino acids. The germline gives CDR1 SGHNT, CDR2 YENEEA. CDR3 residues: CASSERGTSGSVTGELFF. Written as DNA, the CDR3 is TGTGCCAGCAGCGAACGAGGGACTAGCGGGAGTGTAACCGGGGAGCTGTTTTTT.

This clone was found once. V and J are TRBV5-6 and TRBJ1-2, with 7 nucleotides matching TRBD1. The V gene's germline CDR1 is SGHDT and CDR2 YYEEEE. J gave up 5 bases and V 5 bases, and 6 bases lay outside the gene matches. The CDR3 is 13 residues long. The CDR3 region is CASSKGTAYGYTF. The CDR3 coding sequence is TGTGCCAGCAGTAAAGGGACAGCGTATGGCTACACCTTC.

This clone was observed a few times. The chain is built from TRBV9 and TRBJ2-1; tentatively, D is TRBD1 (5 bases). The germline V gene encodes CDR1 SGDLS and CDR2 YYNGEE. The CDR3 length is 13 residues. V gave up 0 bases and J gave up 7 bases, with 8 bases separating them. CDR3 DNA: TGTGCCAGCAGCGTAGCAGGACAAAATGAGCAGTTCTTC. Translating gives CASSVAGQNEQFF.

V and J are TRBV9 and TRBJ2-5; TRBD2 matches 14 bases. Germline trimming cut 3 bases from V and 5 bases from J; bases unmatched to any gene: 12. The CDR3 is 18 residues long. Germline CDR1 reads SGDLS; CDR2 reads YYNGEE. CDR3 coding DNA: TGTGCCAGCAGCGCAGGGACTAGCGGGAGTACCCCGCGGGAGACCCAGTACTTC. Translation gives CASSAGTSGSTPRETQYF.